This T cell receptor (beta chain) came from a study of early T cells in non-severe SARS-CoV-2 infection. Background on the study: Investigators sequenced bulk RNA drawn from unsorted whole blood, and chains remained unpaired.

cDNA molecules, individually, were tagged with unique molecular identifiers. TCRdb itself ran the 5' RACE reads through MiXCR, one entry per CDR3 protein. The repertoire has about 69,000 distinct CDR3 sequences, roughly 4.8% of them found once; the top ten carry 3% to 4.5%. Study results and limitations: The study's VDJdb matching favored anti-spike CD8 responses and missed private and CD4 specificities.

V lost 5 bases and J lost 0, with 17 bases in between. CDR3 length: 17 amino acids. In regard to this clonotype: Its matching antigen is unknown.

The specimen comprised whole blood, sampled at baseline. The receptor was derived from an adult who was a healthcare worker with PCR-confirmed SARS-CoV-2 infection or an uninfected control (not recorded which). The donor label of this sample is uncertain. The V call is TRBV12-3 or TRBV12-4, the J call TRBJ2-4, with D perhaps matching TRBD2 (7 bases). The CDR3 DNA reads TGTGCCAGCAGTGTGGGTCGGGGGGCTCCAGCCAAAAACATTCAGTACTTC. It yields the protein CASSVGRGAPAKNIQYF.